The rows below give T cell receptor beta chains drawn from one sample of a study of T cell responses to AZD1222 COVID-19 vaccine. The protocol was immunoSEQ multiplex PCR, while the TCRdb copy is restricted to in-frame clones and leaves out a portion. The sample has over 100,000 clones; 85% to 90% are singletons. Here the sequenced sample was peripheral blood, taken on day 0 of AZD1222 vaccination. The receptors were gathered from an adult in good health. Each CDR3 is given with its conserved first and last residue. Each record gives: V gene, D gene, clone size, CDR3 protein. D genes are given only for firm matches. Only some rows state a clone size, as once, few, many or a class for expanded clones.

V gene: TRBV7-2
D gene: -
clone size: -
CDR3 protein: CASSLTGAPYNEQFF

V gene: TRBV27
D gene: TRBD1
clone size: -
CDR3 protein: CASSLNRGLAEQYF

V gene: TRBV7-9
D gene: TRBD1
clone size: once
CDR3 protein: CASSSPGTGGHEQYF

V gene: TRBV15
D gene: TRBD1
clone size: -
CDR3 protein: CATSMIQGAGQPQHF

V gene: TRBV28
D gene: TRBD1
clone size: once
CDR3 protein: CASRLGTGGLVKLFF

V gene: TRBV2
D gene: -
clone size: -
CDR3 protein: CASDLGGNQPQHF

V gene: TRBV21-1
D gene: -
clone size: -
CDR3 protein: CASSPSGAPNTEAFF

V gene: TRBV7-2
D gene: -
clone size: -
CDR3 protein: CASSPATDHGNTIYF

V gene: TRBV5-6
D gene: -
clone size: -
CDR3 protein: CASSRRYGGSYNSPLHF

V gene: TRBV5-6
D gene: TRBD1
clone size: -
CDR3 protein: CASSATGAQFIYGYTF

V gene: TRBV15
D gene: TRBD2
clone size: -
CDR3 protein: CATSRRLGTSGDPRDEQFF

V gene: TRBV4-1
D gene: TRBD1
clone size: -
CDR3 protein: CASTSPSGGGSTGELFF

V gene: TRBV7-2
D gene: -
clone size: -
CDR3 protein: CASSLRGGDQPQHF

V gene: TRBV30
D gene: -
clone size: -
CDR3 protein: CAWRRDSGNTIYF

V gene: TRBV18
D gene: TRBD1
clone size: few
CDR3 protein: CASSPQTGQGISGYTF

V gene: TRBV5-6
D gene: -
clone size: -
CDR3 protein: CASSNYKNYSNQPQHF

V gene: TRBV28
D gene: -
clone size: many
CDR3 protein: CASSLIQDNQPQHF

V gene: TRBV28
D gene: -
clone size: -
CDR3 protein: CASSLFRGEQYF

V gene: TRBV5-1
D gene: -
clone size: -
CDR3 protein: CASSSRQVANTGELFF

V gene: TRBV19
D gene: TRBD1
clone size: -
CDR3 protein: CATKGQGALQPQHF

V gene: TRBV5-1
D gene: -
clone size: -
CDR3 protein: CASSLVVSSYNEQFF

V gene: TRBV7-6
D gene: TRBD1
clone size: -
CDR3 protein: CASSPRTGGDDTEAFF

V gene: TRBV7-6
D gene: -
clone size: -
CDR3 protein: CASSSRAGLKANTGELFF

V gene: TRBV7-3
D gene: TRBD2
clone size: -
CDR3 protein: CASSSSGGYEQYF

V gene: TRBV5-4
D gene: TRBD2
clone size: -
CDR3 protein: CASSGPGGRDTDTQYF

V gene: TRBV15
D gene: TRBD1
clone size: once
CDR3 protein: CATSRNRGTGRNTGELFF

V gene: TRBV5-1
D gene: TRBD1
clone size: -
CDR3 protein: CASSWGQEAYEAFF

V gene: TRBV10-3
D gene: TRBD1
clone size: -
CDR3 protein: CAIGTGQLTDTQYF

V gene: TRBV7-2
D gene: -
clone size: once
CDR3 protein: CASSLERFPGAAQYF

V gene: TRBV6-5
D gene: -
clone size: -
CDR3 protein: CASSPLSLVYNEQFF

V gene: TRBV6-5
D gene: -
clone size: few
CDR3 protein: CASSYSSLIFPYEQYF

V gene: TRBV3-1/TRBV3-2
D gene: TRBD1
clone size: -
CDR3 protein: CASSSGQGALGYTF

V gene: TRBV19
D gene: -
clone size: -
CDR3 protein: CASSARSRTPQPHYGYTF

V gene: TRBV6-5
D gene: -
clone size: -
CDR3 protein: CASSSWPYEQYF

V gene: TRBV7-2
D gene: -
clone size: -
CDR3 protein: CASSIRAFNQPQHF

V gene: TRBV25-1
D gene: -
clone size: -
CDR3 protein: CASTDASGVYTEAFF

V gene: TRBV10-2
D gene: -
clone size: -
CDR3 protein: CASSDGRGSISPLHF

V gene: TRBV7-2
D gene: TRBD2
clone size: -
CDR3 protein: CASSLASGGTKKQYF

V gene: TRBV11-3
D gene: -
clone size: -
CDR3 protein: CASSAGMGDSPTIYF

V gene: TRBV11-2
D gene: -
clone size: -
CDR3 protein: CASSLARGRARTEAFF

V gene: TRBV5-6
D gene: -
clone size: -
CDR3 protein: CASSLPRAAEKGYTF

V gene: TRBV10-1
D gene: TRBD1
clone size: few
CDR3 protein: CASRTGSYEQYF

V gene: TRBV7-8
D gene: -
clone size: -
CDR3 protein: CASSPIGGSQPQHF

V gene: TRBV7-2
D gene: -
clone size: -
CDR3 protein: CASSMGLLGTEAFF

V gene: TRBV11-2
D gene: -
clone size: -
CDR3 protein: CASSLSDNQPQHF

V gene: TRBV19
D gene: -
clone size: -
CDR3 protein: CASSIRGLDTEAFF

V gene: TRBV6-5
D gene: TRBD2
clone size: -
CDR3 protein: CASRPAGGDNEQFF

V gene: TRBV6-5
D gene: -
clone size: -
CDR3 protein: CASSYLQGDNSPLHF

V gene: TRBV24-1
D gene: TRBD2
clone size: once
CDR3 protein: CATSDFSGWRNEQFF

V gene: TRBV2
D gene: TRBD2
clone size: -
CDR3 protein: CASKRVAGDTGELFF

V gene: TRBV4-3
D gene: -
clone size: -
CDR3 protein: CASSQDHLTPRGTDTQYF

V gene: TRBV11-2
D gene: TRBD1
clone size: -
CDR3 protein: CASSRGTVGNQPQHF

V gene: TRBV6-6
D gene: -
clone size: -
CDR3 protein: CASSYIDEQYF

V gene: TRBV6-2/TRBV6-3
D gene: -
clone size: -
CDR3 protein: CASSFSGAGTLLHF

V gene: TRBV2
D gene: -
clone size: -
CDR3 protein: CASSEREGEKLFF

V gene: TRBV28
D gene: -
clone size: -
CDR3 protein: CASSPGRGYEQYF

V gene: TRBV5-1
D gene: -
clone size: -
CDR3 protein: CASSLDGGIYGYTF

V gene: TRBV19
D gene: -
clone size: -
CDR3 protein: CASRGGQGGNTEAFF

V gene: TRBV10-3
D gene: -
clone size: -
CDR3 protein: CAISESGPDDGYTF

V gene: TRBV6-4
D gene: -
clone size: -
CDR3 protein: CASSDPFTTGVTYEQYF